These 28 T cell receptor beta chains were all obtained from the same sample, sequenced in a study of human T cells and chemical hapten exposure. Indicated time point: patch test 1, 2 weeks after DPC sensitization. Described treatment: therapeutic diphenylcyclopropenone sensitization with weekly scalp DPC. In TCRdb, the RACE reads were re-called with MiXCR into one record per CDR3 protein. The sample shows around 380,000 distinct CDR3 sequences, approximately 4.4% of them seen only once. The sequencing here drew on whole blood, taken in connection with sensitization to the hapten diphenylcyclopropenone (DPC). The receptors originated from a woman aged 45-65 years with alopecia areata. Some clones in this sample may be carry-over from other donors' samples.

This clonotype came up many times. The chain has TRBV6-5 and TRBJ1-2; D unclear. Per the germline V gene, CDR1 is MNHEY and CDR2 is SVGAGI. V lost 6 bases to trimming and J lost 2 bases, with 13 bases between them. The CDR3 spans 14 residues. The CDR3 DNA reads as TGTGCCAGCAGATTCGACAACCCCAACTATGGCTACACCTTC. This codes for CASRFDNPNYGYTF.

V usage is TRBV21-1 and J usage is TRBJ2-1; the DNA was not compared with TRBD2, the D call given in the table. TRBV21-1 is a known pseudogene. CDR3 size: 18 residues. CDR3: CASSKYGSGALLPNEQFF. CDR3 nucleotide sequence: TGTGCCAGCAGCAAATACGGTAGCGGGGCCCTCCTACCCAATGAGCAGTTCTTC.

This clonotype was picked up a small number of times. This rearrangement joins TRBV6-2 or TRBV6-3 to TRBJ2-3; 7 bases agree with TRBD2. Unmatched junction bases numbered 9, after V lost 2 bases and J lost 4 bases. The V gene's germline CDR1 is MNHEY and CDR2 SVGEGT. The CDR3 loop spans 16 amino acids. DNA of the CDR3: TGTGCCAGCAGTTACCAGGGCGGGAGACCGGCAGATACGCAGTATTTT. It translates to CASSYQGGRPADTQYF.

The chain joins TRBV30 to TRBJ2-2; D not certain. The V gene's germline CDR1 is GTSNPN and CDR2 SVGIG (reference sequence). Trimming removed 3 bases from V and 4 bases from J, with 3 bases in between. This CDR3 has 11 residues. CDR3 sequence reads: CAWRITGELFF. CDR3 DNA sequence: TGTGCCTGGAGAATCACCGGGGAGCTGTTTTTT.

This clonotype was seen a few times. V gene TRBV6-2 or TRBV6-3 combines with J gene TRBJ1-5; no clear D. This CDR3 spans 12 amino acids. Germline V gives CDR1 MNHEY, CDR2 SVGEGT. The V end was cut by 2 bases, the J end by 11 bases, with 10 bases between. CDR3 loop: CASSYTSLAQHF. The CDR3 DNA is TGTGCCAGCAGTTACACTTCTCTGGCCCAGCATTTT.

In its sample, this clonotype was seen a few times. The chain employs TRBV5-1 and TRBJ1-1; D is unresolved. V was pared by 1 base and J by 1 base, with 11 bases between. The CDR3 has 15 amino acids. Germline V gene sequence: CDR1 SGHRS, CDR2 YFSETQ. Here the CDR3 DNA reads TGCGCCAGCAGCTTGAATGACGGATCGAACACTGAAGCTTTCTTT. Protein sequence: CASSLNDGSNTEAFF. Full variable domain (outside the CDR3, taken from reference TRBV5-1 and TRBJ1-1): KAGVTQTPRYLIKTRGQQVTLSCSPISGHRSVSWYQQTPGQGLQFLFEYFSETQRNKGNFPGRFSGRQFSNSRSEMNVSTLELGDSALYLCASSLNDGSNTEAFFGQGTRLTVV.

This clonotype has at least ten counts. The chain recombines TRBV7-2 with TRBJ1-1; 9 nucleotides match TRBD1. The CDR3 is 14 amino acids. Unmatched junction bases numbered 2, after V lost 1 base and J lost 5 bases. Germline lookup yields CDR1 SGHTA and CDR2 FQGNSA. DNA of the CDR3: TGTGCCAGCAGCTTAGTGGGACAGGGAACTGAAGCTTTCTTT. Its protein is CASSLVGQGTEAFF.

Comments on this clonotype: Sequence at one end of the junction differs from germline and may be a read error. CDR3 amino acids: CTSSSQRDTDTQYF. CDR3 nucleotides: TGTACCAGCAGCTCCCAGCGGGACACAGATACGCAGTATTTT. This chain connects TRBV28 to TRBJ2-3; TRBD2 agrees at 7 bases. The V gene's germline CDR1 is MDHEN and CDR2 SYDVKM. There are 14 residues in the CDR3.

This clonotype was observed at least ten times. This chain uses TRBV4-2 with TRBJ2-7; 8 bases are a match to TRBD2. Per the germline V gene, CDR1 is LGHNA and CDR2 is YNFKEQ. Germline trimming cut 0 bases from V and 2 bases from J; bases unmatched to any gene: 6. This CDR3 comprises 16 residues. Here the CDR3 reads CASSQEAGGPTYEQYF. CDR3 coding DNA: TGTGCCAGCAGCCAAGAGGCGGGAGGTCCCACCTACGAGCAGTACTTC.

This clonotype showed up many times. The chain recombines TRBV29-1 with TRBJ1-6; a possible D gene is TRBD1 (5 bases). Trimming cost V 7 bases and J 9 bases, with 13 bases left between them. Germline values: CDR1 SQVTM, CDR2 ANQGSEA. This CDR3 has 12 amino acids. This CDR3 reads CSAGTVGSPLHF. In nucleotides, the CDR3 is TGCAGCGCCGGGACGGTGGGTTCACCCCTCCACTTT.

The rearrangement uses TRBV13 and TRBJ1-6; D remains unclear. Trimming took off 1 base at V and 9 bases at J, with 10 bases between the two ends. The CDR3 loop spans 14 amino acids. The germline V gene has CDR1 PRHDT and CDR2 FYEKMQ (reference sequence). The chain's CDR3 is CASSLDRTVSPLHF. The CDR3 DNA sequence: TGTGCCAGCAGCTTAGACAGAACTGTTTCACCCCTCCACTTT.

This clonotype was observed many times. The chain couples TRBV12-3 or TRBV12-4 to TRBJ1-4; maybe TRBD1 (6 bases). The CDR3 consists of 15 residues. V was cut by 6 bases and J by 8 bases, with 19 bases left in between. CDR3 DNA: TGTGCCAGCAGACCTGGGGGCTCCCTGGGGGAAAAACTGTTTTTT. It is translated as CASRPGGSLGEKLFF.

This clonotype has ten or more counts. V usage is TRBV28 and J usage is TRBJ1-4; D gene uncertain. Germline V gives CDR1 MDHEN, CDR2 SYDVKM. V was clipped by 10 bases and J by 8 bases, with 17 bases between them. This CDR3 has 13 amino acids. CDR3 DNA: TGTGCCATCGGGCGAGGGATACGGGAAAAACTGTTTTTT. This encodes CAIGRGIREKLFF.

The chain couples TRBV6-6 to TRBJ2-3; maybe TRBD1 (6 bases). The CDR3 is 15 residues long. V dropped 5 bases and J dropped 4 bases, with 16 bases sitting between them. Germline CDR1 MNHNY, CDR2 SVGAGI (reference sequence). The CDR3 DNA reads as TGTGCCAGCAGTCACCTCCGACAGGTAGCAGATACGCAGTATTTT. It translates to CASSHLRQVADTQYF.

This clonotype was seen only a few times. The J gene is TRBJ2-5, the V gene TRBV6-1; 12 nucleotides line up with TRBD2. CDR3 length: 13 residues. Unmatched junction bases numbered 6, after V lost 11 bases and J lost 5 bases. Germline V gene sequence: CDR1 MNHNS, CDR2 SASEGT. CDR3 protein: CAGRTSGAETQYF. CDR3 coding DNA: TGTGCCGGACGGACTAGCGGGGCGGAGACCCAGTACTTC.

This rearrangement joins TRBV5-4 to TRBJ1-1, with D perhaps TRBD1 (5 bases). The CDR3 sequence is 16 residues long. CDR1 and CDR2 (germline): SGHNT, YYREEE (reference sequence). The V end was cut by 0 bases, the J end by 5 bases, with 17 bases between. The CDR3 DNA sequence: TGTGCCAGCAGCTTGGGATCTGTCCAGGGACGTACTGAAGCTTTCTTT. Amino acids: CASSLGSVQGRTEAFF.

This clonotype was counted many times. The V call is TRBV29-1, the J call TRBJ2-7, with 9 bases identical to TRBD2. V shed 6 bases and J 0 bases; nucleotides not matched to a gene: 0. Germline assignment: CDR1 SQVTM and CDR2 ANQGSEA. This CDR3 has 12 residues. In DNA form, the CDR3 reads TGCAGCGTGACTAGCGGCTCCTACGAGCAGTACTTC. Its translation is CSVTSGSYEQYF.

The chain carries TRBV18 and TRBJ1-1; possible D gene TRBD1, 5 bases. CDR1 and CDR2 (germline): KGHSH, LQKENI. The V end lost 2 bases, the J end lost 3 bases, and 10 bases lay between the germline ends. The CDR3 totals 14 residues. The CDR3 DNA follows: TGTGCCAGCTCACCATCAGGCAGGGACACTGAAGCTTTCTTT. It yields the protein CASSPSGRDTEAFF.

Ten or more counts support this clonotype. This chain connects TRBV12-3 or TRBV12-4 to TRBJ1-5; 7 nucleotides agree with TRBD1. The CDR3 is 12 amino acids. V was clipped by 5 bases and J by 6 bases; unmatched bases: 1. CDR3 bases: TGTGCCAGCAGTGACAGGGTTCAGCCCCAGCATTTT. This encodes CASSDRVQPQHF.

This clonotype was observed at least ten times. V gene TRBV24-1 combines with J gene TRBJ2-1; D may be TRBD2 (5 bases). Trimming shortened V by 7 bases and J by 10 bases, and 10 bases separated the two germline ends. Germline V CDR1 and CDR2: KGHDR, SFDVKD. CDR3 size: 11 residues. The CDR3 loop reads CATSPGGEQFF. In nucleotides, the CDR3 is TGTGCCACCAGCCCGGGCGGGGAGCAGTTCTTC.

This clonotype was observed a few times. V is TRBV3-1 and J is TRBJ1-5; 12 bases agree with TRBD1. The CDR3 is 18 residues long. The germline gives CDR1 LGHDT, CDR2 YNNKEL (reference sequence). V was clipped by 3 bases and J by 3 bases; unmatched bases: 9. DNA of the CDR3: TGTGCCAGCAGCCAGGGGACAGGGGGCTTGAGAGTCAATCAGCCCCAGCATTTT. This sequence encodes CASSQGTGGLRVNQPQHF. Full variable domain (rest looked up from reference TRBV3-1 and TRBJ1-5): DTAVSQTPKYLVTQMGNDKSIKCEQNLGHDTMYWYKQDSKKFLKIMFSYNNKELIINETVPNRFSPKSPDKAHLNLHINSLELGDSAVYFCASSQGTGGLRVNQPQHFGDGTRLSIL.

This clonotype was seen many times. The CDR3 DNA follows: TGTGCCAGCAGCCCTGCCGGTTGGGGGACCCAGTACTTC. Translated, it gives CASSPAGWGTQYF. The rearrangement joins TRBV14 to TRBJ2-5; the D is unclear. Germline loops: CDR1 SGHDN, CDR2 FVKESK. V was clipped by 4 bases and J by 7 bases, with 13 bases between them. The CDR3 contains 13 residues.

The gene calls are TRBV5-1 and TRBJ2-5; unclear D gene. Trimming stripped 0 bases from V and 2 bases from J, with 14 bases between. The CDR3 runs 16 residues. CDR1 and CDR2 from the germline V gene are SGHRS and YFSETQ. CDR3 nucleotide sequence: TGCGCCAGCAGCTTGGGGGCAACTACAGCTCAAGAGACCCAGTACTTC. This translates into CASSLGATTAQETQYF.

This clonotype was found many times. The V and J genes are TRBV20-1 and TRBJ1-5; D may be TRBD1 (5 bases). V shed 7 bases and J shed 3 bases, with 10 bases lying between them. CDR1 and CDR2 (germline): DFQATT, SNEGSKA (reference sequence). There are 12 residues in the CDR3. CDR3 nucleotide sequence: TGCAGTGTGGTAGGGGACAATCAGCCCCAGCATTTT. Its protein product is CSVVGDNQPQHF.

This chain links TRBV29-1 with TRBJ2-7; D is perhaps TRBD1 (7 bases). CDR3 length: 14 residues. The germline CDR1 and CDR2 sequences are SQVTM and ANQGSEA. V gave up 1 base and J gave up 1 base, with 11 bases separating them. CDR3 sequence: CSVEGQGGSYEQYF. CDR3 sequence (DNA): TGCAGCGTTGAAGGGCAGGGGGGATCCTACGAGCAGTACTTC.

The CDR3 sequence: CASSYLRGPGGSPLHF. CDR3 DNA: TGTGCCAGCAGTTACCTCCGGGGCCCAGGGGGTTCACCCCTCCACTTT. The rearrangement uses TRBV6-6 and TRBJ1-6; 7 bases line up with TRBD1. Germline assignment: CDR1 MNHNY and CDR2 SVGAGI (reference sequence). This CDR3 comprises 16 residues. Losses at the gene ends were 2 bases for V and 9 bases for J; bases not matched to a gene: 10.

This clonotype occurred many times. The chain employs TRBV29-1 and TRBJ1-2; 7 nucleotides match TRBD1. In germline, CDR1 is SQVTM, CDR2 ANQGSEA. CDR3 size: 11 residues. The trim removed 4 bases at V and 4 bases at J, leaving 0 bases unmatched. CDR3 in amino acids: CSVGDSYGYTF. The CDR3 nucleotides read TGCAGCGTTGGGGACAGCTATGGCTACACCTTC.

This clonotype was seen a handful of times. J is TRBJ2-7 and V is TRBV5-1, with 10 bases that match TRBD2. The V and J ends lost 0 bases and 0 bases, in that order; junction bases with no gene match: 9. The CDR3 loop spans 18 amino acids. Germline V gene sequence: CDR1 SGHRS, CDR2 YFSETQ. This CDR3 is CASSLAVAGGGSSYEQYF. The CDR3 DNA is TGCGCCAGCAGCTTGGCCGTAGCGGGGGGCGGAAGCTCCTACGAGCAGTACTTC. Filled out from reference TRBV5-1 and TRBJ2-7, the complete variable domain reads KAGVTQTPRYLIKTRGQQVTLSCSPISGHRSVSWYQQTPGQGLQFLFEYFSETQRNKGNFPGRFSGRQFSNSRSEMNVSTLELGDSALYLCASSLAVAGGGSSYEQYFGPGTRLTVT.